Sequencing of this T cell receptor (beta chain) was carried out in a study of shared clonotypes between healthy human individuals. Overall study results and limits: Despite large depth, rarefaction showed incomplete sorted-subset sequencing. Donors were few, which limited the genetic and exposure-history diversity represented. Researchers sampled blood only, noting tissue repertoires likely differ. Researchers found naive subsets generally carried larger estimated richness than memory subsets.

Concerning this clone: Its antigen remains unknown.

Profiling relied on immunoSEQ multiplex PCR, and the TCRdb table lists in-frame clones only, not all of them. In the table there are hundreds of thousands of clones, around 73% of which are singletons. Material for sequencing was memory CD4+ T cells sorted from blood. The subset was: CD45RA-negative fraction. The TCR sequence derives from a woman under 40 in good health.

CDR3 DNA: TGCGCCAGCAGCTCGGACGGAAATCAGCCCCAGCATTTT. Its protein is CASSSDGNQPQHF. The chain is built from TRBV5-1 and TRBJ1-5; no firm D call. CDR3 length: 13 amino acids. The germline CDR1 and CDR2 sequences are SGHRS and YFSETQ. V lost 3 bases to trimming and J lost 4 bases, with 8 bases between them.